The following is a T cell receptor beta chain sequence with its context. Its antigen remains unknown. This sample stems from a study of STAT5B mutations in CD4+ large granular lymphocyte leukemia. Overall study context: The CDR3 'QG' motif was associated with a particular HLA allele among healthy donors. Study-wide points: Patient CD4-sorted repertoires stayed more clonal than healthy ones after leukemic-clone removal. Higher CD4+ than CD8+ T-LGLL clonality might reflect small sample size.

The table came from immunoSEQ multiplex PCR; TCRdb's copy has only in-frame clones and leaves some out. This sample has about 32,000 clones; approximately 80% occur once, and the top ten carry less than 4.5%. The V and J ends lost 4 bases and 3 bases respectively, with 9 bases between them. This CDR3 has 13 amino acids. The germline V gene has CDR1 SGHTA and CDR2 FQGTGA. The source of this sequence is a human donor in good health. The gene calls are TRBV7-3 and TRBJ2-5; D perhaps matches TRBD1 (5 bases). The material sequenced was CD4+ T cells from blood buffy coats. DNA for the CDR3: TGTGCCAGCAGCTCGACAGCAAAAGAGACCCAGTACTTC. Its protein is CASSSTAKETQYF. Combining the CDR3 with reference TRBV7-3 and TRBJ2-5 gives the whole variable domain GAGVSQTPSNKVTEKGKYVELRCDPISGHTALYWYRQSLGQGPEFLIYFQGTGAADDSGLPNDRFFAVRPEGSVSTLKIQRTERGDSAVYLCASSSTAKETQYFGPGTRLLVL.